Below, 6 T cell receptor beta chains from the same sample are listed, as sequenced in a study of cytomegalovirus exposure and HLA in healthy donors. With 60 Vbeta and 13 Jbeta primers, the PCR was carried out. Some clones are missing from TCRdb's copy, which holds only in-frame ones; the method was immunoSEQ multiplex PCR. In the table there are 100,000 to 150,000 clones, about 74% of which are singletons. Input material: PBMCs. These receptors originate from a woman in her fifties or sixties in good health and CMV-seropositive.

The genes are TRBV5-4 and TRBJ1-2, with D perhaps matching TRBD1 (5 bases). This CDR3 region has 14 residues. V lost 4 bases, J lost 0 bases, and 10 bases lay in between. Germline assignment: CDR1 SGHNT and CDR2 YYREEE (reference sequence). The CDR3 nucleotides are TGTGCCAGCAGCCGCGGGACCTCTAACTATGGCTACACCTTC. The encoded protein is CASSRGTSNYGYTF. The entire variable domain, with the rest obtained from reference TRBV5-4 and TRBJ1-2, is as follows: ETGVTQSPTHLIKTRGQQVTLRCSSQSGHNTVSWYQQALGQGPQFIFQYYREEENGRGNFPPRFSGLQFPNYSSELNVNALELDDSALYLCASSRGTSNYGYTFGSGTRLTVV.

This clone was observed a handful of times. CDR3 residues: CATSRDISGGVSYEQYF. The CDR3, as DNA: TGTGCCACCAGCAGAGATATCTCGGGGGGTGTGTCCTACGAGCAGTACTTC. V usage is TRBV15 and J usage is TRBJ2-7; 7 bases fit TRBD2. The CDR3 is 17 amino acids. Trimming at V came to 0 bases and at J to 1 base, leaving 9 bases not matched to a gene. CDR1 and CDR2 (germline): LNHNV, YYDKDF (reference sequence).

The chain has TRBV15 and TRBJ2-2, with a tentative D call TRBD1 (6 bases). The CDR3 consists of 15 residues. Germline loops: CDR1 LNHNV, CDR2 YYDKDF (reference sequence). Trimming removed 2 bases from V and 3 bases from J, with 10 bases in between. The CDR3 bases are TGTGCCACCAGCAGAATAACAGGGTACACCGGGGAGCTGTTTTTT. Its translation: CATSRITGYTGELFF.

The chain is built from TRBV5-1 and TRBJ2-7; 9 bases map to TRBD1. This CDR3 contains 14 residues. Germline V gene data show CDR1 as SGHRS and CDR2 as YFSETQ. Trimming at V came to 3 bases and at J to 6 bases, leaving 7 bases not matched to a gene. The CDR3, as DNA: TGCGCCAGCAGCTGGGGACAGGGAGGCGGCGAGCAGTACTTC. The encoded protein is CASSWGQGGGEQYF.

The CDR3 nucleotides read TGTGCCAGCAGCGTAGAGCTGTGGAATGAGCAGTTCTTC. This encodes CASSVELWNEQFF. The chain joins TRBV9 to TRBJ2-1; no clear D. V was clipped by 0 bases and J by 7 bases, with 8 bases between them. This CDR3 is 13 amino acids long. CDR1 and CDR2 (germline): SGDLS, YYNGEE.

The chain combines TRBV4-3 with TRBJ2-2, with TRBD2 identical over 8 bases. Trimming removed 4 bases from V and 6 bases from J; junction bases left unmatched: 10. The CDR3 has 16 amino acids. The germline V gene has CDR1 LGHNA and CDR2 YSLEER. The CDR3 region has the DNA TGCGCCAGCAGCCCATGGCGGGGGGCGGGATCCGGGGAGCTGTTTTTT. Its translation is CASSPWRGAGSGELFF.